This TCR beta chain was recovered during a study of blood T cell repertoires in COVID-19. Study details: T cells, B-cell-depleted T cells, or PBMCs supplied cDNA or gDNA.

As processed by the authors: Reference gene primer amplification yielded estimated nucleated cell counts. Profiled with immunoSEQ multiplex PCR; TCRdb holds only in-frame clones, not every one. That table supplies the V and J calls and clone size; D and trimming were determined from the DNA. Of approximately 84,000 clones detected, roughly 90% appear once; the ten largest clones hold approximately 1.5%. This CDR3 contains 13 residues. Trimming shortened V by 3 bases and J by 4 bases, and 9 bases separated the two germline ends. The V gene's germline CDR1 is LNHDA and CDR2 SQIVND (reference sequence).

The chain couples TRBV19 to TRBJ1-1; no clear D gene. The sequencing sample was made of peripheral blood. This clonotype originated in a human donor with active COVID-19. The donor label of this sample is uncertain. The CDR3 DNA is TGTGCCAGTAGTATCGGGGTGGGCACTGAAGCTTTCTTT. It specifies CASSIGVGTEAFF.